This is a list of T cell receptor beta chains from one sample in a study of identifying expanded T cells in peripheral blood. TCRdb's table, derived via immunoSEQ multiplex PCR, lists solely in-frame clones and lacks some. Here the sample spans roughly 100,000 clones, 75% to 90% being singletons. Material: blood. These receptors came from a person between 18 and 75 years old in good health. Both conserved end residues are part of each CDR3. The D gene is left open where the match is weak. Clone sizes are given selectively: once, few, many, or a class where the clone is expanded.

size: .
D: .
V: TRBV10-3
J: TRBJ2-1
DNA: TGTGCCATCAGTGAACTAATCCACAATGAGCAGTTCTTC
CDR3: CAISELIHNEQFF

size: once
D: .
V: TRBV27
J: TRBJ2-5
DNA: TGTGCCAGCAGCCTCTTTCCAGGGAAACAAGAGACCCAGTACTTC
CDR3: CASSLFPGKQETQYF

size: .
D: .
V: TRBV7-2
J: TRBJ1-2
DNA: TGTGCCAGCAGCTTACACGGGGGGGGTCACTATGGCTACACCTTC
CDR3: CASSLHGGGHYGYTF

size: few
D: TRBD1
V: TRBV27
J: TRBJ1-2
DNA: TGTGCCAGCTCTACTTACCGGACAGGGGGCTCTGGCTACACCTTC
CDR3: CASSTYRTGGSGYTF

size: .
D: .
V: TRBV7-2
J: TRBJ1-5
DNA: TGTGCCAGCAGCTTAGGGGATGGACAGCCCCAGCATTTT
CDR3: CASSLGDGQPQHF

size: .
D: .
V: TRBV9
J: TRBJ2-5
DNA: TGTGCCCCCAAGGGGGGGGAGACCCAGTACTTC
CDR3: CAPKGGETQYF

size: .
D: .
V: TRBV19
J: TRBJ2-7
DNA: TGTGCCAGTAGAGAATGGGGGGCCTACGAGCAGTACTTC
CDR3: CASREWGAYEQYF

size: .
D: .
V: TRBV5-1
J: TRBJ1-1
DNA: TGCGCCAGCAGCCCGACGGGGCTGGACACTGAAGCTTTCTTT
CDR3: CASSPTGLDTEAFF

size: .
D: .
V: TRBV10-3
J: TRBJ2-7
DNA: TGTGCCATCAGCGACGGGGGCCGTTCCTACGAGCAGTACTTC
CDR3: CAISDGGRSYEQYF

size: .
D: .
V: TRBV11-3
J: TRBJ2-3
DNA: TGTGCCAGCAGCTTAGAGGAAACAGATACGCAGTATTTT
CDR3: CASSLEETDTQYF

size: .
D: .
V: TRBV11-2
J: TRBJ2-7
DNA: TGTGCCAGCAGCTTATGGCTTAACGAGCAGTACTTC
CDR3: CASSLWLNEQYF

size: .
D: .
V: TRBV6-6
J: TRBJ1-6
DNA: TGTGCCAGCAGTTCGCCCCAGGGAAATAATTCACCCCTCCACTTT
CDR3: CASSSPQGNNSPLHF

size: few
D: .
V: TRBV30
J: TRBJ1-5
DNA: TGTGCCTGGAGCCGGGCAGCATTAAATCAGCCCCAGCATTTT
CDR3: CAWSRAALNQPQHF

size: .
D: TRBD2
V: TRBV7-2
J: TRBJ2-3
DNA: TGTGCCAGCAGCCCGTCAGCGGGAGGTGATACGCAGTATTTT
CDR3: CASSPSAGGDTQYF

size: .
D: .
V: TRBV28
J: TRBJ1-5
DNA: TGTGCCAGCAGCCCCCTAAGGGGGGATCAGCCCCAGCATTTT
CDR3: CASSPLRGDQPQHF

size: .
D: .
V: TRBV4-2
J: TRBJ2-1
DNA: TGTGCCAGCAGCCAAAACCGGGACCCCTACAATGAGCAGTTCTTC
CDR3: CASSQNRDPYNEQFF

size: .
D: .
V: TRBV5-5
J: TRBJ1-2
DNA: TGTGCCAGCAGCTTGAGGAACCCGTCTTTGGACTATGGCTACACCTTC
CDR3: CASSLRNPSLDYGYTF

size: .
D: TRBD1
V: TRBV15
J: TRBJ2-5
DNA: TGTGCCACCAGCAGGCCGGGACAGAAATACCAAGAGACCCAGTACTTC
CDR3: CATSRPGQKYQETQYF

size: .
D: .
V: TRBV5-1
J: TRBJ2-5
DNA: TGCGCCAGCAGCTTGGGCCAAGGTGGAGAGACCCAGTACTTC
CDR3: CASSLGQGGETQYF

size: .
D: .
V: TRBV19
J: TRBJ1-5
DNA: TGTGCCAGTAGTAACAGGATTGGACCGTCCTCCCATCAGCCCCAGCATTTT
CDR3: CASSNRIGPSSHQPQHF

size: .
D: .
V: TRBV15
J: TRBJ1-5
DNA: TGTGCCACCAGCAGAGTGGAGAGGGATTATAGCAATCAGCCCCAGCATTTT
CDR3: CATSRVERDYSNQPQHF

size: .
D: TRBD1
V: TRBV7-9
J: TRBJ1-1
DNA: TGTGCCAGCAGCCTTGGACAGGGTTACACTGAAGCTTTCTTT
CDR3: CASSLGQGYTEAFF

size: .
D: TRBD1
V: TRBV7-2
J: TRBJ2-3
DNA: TGTGCCAGCAGCTTAGGTCGCAGGGGGCGAGATACGCAGTATTTT
CDR3: CASSLGRRGRDTQYF

size: .
D: .
V: TRBV12-5
J: TRBJ2-2
DNA: TGTGCTAGTGGTTCATTAACCCCTGCCCCGAACACCGGGGAGCTGTTTTTT
CDR3: CASGSLTPAPNTGELFF

size: .
D: .
V: TRBV5-4
J: TRBJ2-1
DNA: TGTGCCAGCACCCTTAATGGGGGGAGAAGCTCCTACAATGAGCAGTTCTTC
CDR3: CASTLNGGRSSYNEQFF

size: once
D: .
V: TRBV4-3
J: TRBJ2-3
DNA: TGCGCCAGCAGCCAGCCTCGGGGGGCAGGGGCAGATACGCAGTATTTT
CDR3: CASSQPRGAGADTQYF

size: .
D: TRBD2
V: TRBV6-6
J: TRBJ2-1
DNA: TGTGCCAGCAGTTACTTACTAGCGGGGGGCTCCAATGAGCAGTTCTTC
CDR3: CASSYLLAGGSNEQFF